This T cell receptor (beta chain) was sequenced in a study of identical twins. Findings and caveats of the study: For out-of-frame alpha sequences shared by twins, low generation probability was in excess.

From the 5' RACE reads, TCRdb called clonotypes with MiXCR, one entry per CDR3 protein. The table includes around 1.7 million distinct CDR3 sequences, about 30% detected once. From germline, CDR1 is ENHRY and CDR2 SYGVKD. Trimming pared 2 bases from V and 2 bases from J, leaving 12 bases between. CDR3 length: 15 residues. This clonotype turned up a few times. The antigen remains undetermined. This receptor was obtained from a newborn girl in good health. The J gene is TRBJ1-1, the V gene TRBV10-3; possible D gene TRBD1, 6 bases. Sequencing was done on a sample of cord blood. CDR3 sequence reads: CAISETGHLNTEAFF. The CDR3 DNA is TGTGCCATCAGTGAGACGGGACACCTAAACACTGAAGCTTTCTTT.